A selection of T cell receptor beta chains follows, all from one sample in a study of cytomegalovirus exposure and HLA in healthy donors. TCRdb's table, derived via immunoSEQ multiplex PCR, lists solely in-frame clones and lacks some. Among under 150,000 clones listed, around nine tenths were seen once. The sample taken for sequencing was PBMCs. These receptors all stem from a man aged 18-30 years in good health and CMV-seropositive. Each CDR3 is given with its conserved first and last residue. The D gene is left open where the match is weak. Clone size is shown for a subset of rows, as once, few, many or a class of expanded clone.

D gene: -; clone size: -; V gene: TRBV10-1; J gene: TRBJ2-3; CDR3 DNA: TGCGCCAGCAGGGCCGGGGTCCTGGCAGATACGCAGTATTTT; CDR3 protein: CASRAGVLADTQYF
D gene: TRBD1; clone size: -; V gene: TRBV19; J gene: TRBJ1-4; CDR3 DNA: TGTGCCAGTAGTACCAGACAGGGAGGTGAAAAACTGTTTTTT; CDR3 protein: CASSTRQGGEKLFF
D gene: -; clone size: -; V gene: TRBV18; J gene: TRBJ1-2; CDR3 DNA: TGTGCCAGCTCACCACAGGGGGGGAATTATGGCTACACCTTC; CDR3 protein: CASSPQGGNYGYTF
D gene: TRBD1; clone size: -; V gene: TRBV9; J gene: TRBJ2-3; CDR3 DNA: TGTGCCAGCAGCGCAACGGGACAGGTCTACACAGATACGCAGTATTTT; CDR3 protein: CASSATGQVYTDTQYF
D gene: -; clone size: -; V gene: TRBV7-9; J gene: TRBJ1-2; CDR3 DNA: TGTGCCAGCAGCTTAGGGTTCGGGGGGCACGGCTACACCTTC; CDR3 protein: CASSLGFGGHGYTF
D gene: -; clone size: -; V gene: TRBV7-2; J gene: TRBJ2-1; CDR3 DNA: TGTGCCAGCAGCCCCCGGAGGGATTACAATGAGCAGTTCTTC; CDR3 protein: CASSPRRDYNEQFF
D gene: -; clone size: -; V gene: TRBV18; J gene: TRBJ1-2; CDR3 DNA: TGTGCCAGCTCACCTCGCCAGGTCCCGAACTATGGCTACACCTTC; CDR3 protein: CASSPRQVPNYGYTF
D gene: -; clone size: -; V gene: TRBV5-4; J gene: TRBJ1-2; CDR3 DNA: TGTGCCAGCAGCCACTCTCCGAGTGGCTACACCTTC; CDR3 protein: CASSHSPSGYTF
D gene: -; clone size: -; V gene: TRBV7-3; J gene: TRBJ2-1; CDR3 DNA: TGTGCCAGCAGTTATCGACAGGCTAGCTCCTACAATGAGCAGTTCTTC; CDR3 protein: CASSYRQASSYNEQFF
D gene: TRBD1; clone size: once; V gene: TRBV6-6; J gene: TRBJ1-2; CDR3 DNA: TGTGCCAGCAGTTACTCGGGACAGGGAGTTACCGGCTACACCTTC; CDR3 protein: CASSYSGQGVTGYTF
D gene: -; clone size: -; V gene: TRBV23-1; J gene: TRBJ1-4; CDR3 DNA: TGCGCCAGCACCTCGCGATTGGTCCCGGAGGCGACTAATGAAAAACTGTTTTTT; CDR3 protein: CASTSRLVPEATNEKLFF
D gene: TRBD1; clone size: -; V gene: TRBV6-5; J gene: TRBJ1-2; CDR3 DNA: TGTGCCAGCAGTTACTCCCCCGCAGGGGGCAACTATGGCTACACCTTC; CDR3 protein: CASSYSPAGGNYGYTF
D gene: TRBD1; clone size: once; V gene: TRBV6-1; J gene: TRBJ2-3; CDR3 DNA: TGTGCCAGCAGTGAATTGGGACAGGCCTTCGGAGATACGCAGTATTTT; CDR3 protein: CASSELGQAFGDTQYF
D gene: TRBD2; clone size: -; V gene: TRBV6-5; J gene: TRBJ2-7; CDR3 DNA: TGTGCCAGCAGTTACTCCCACGGGAGGTACGAGCAGTACTTC; CDR3 protein: CASSYSHGRYEQYF
D gene: TRBD1; clone size: -; V gene: TRBV5-1; J gene: TRBJ1-4; CDR3 DNA: TGCGCCAGCAGCCCTACAGGGGGCTCTGAAAAACTGTTTTTT; CDR3 protein: CASSPTGGSEKLFF
D gene: -; clone size: -; V gene: TRBV29-1; J gene: TRBJ2-5; CDR3 DNA: TGCAGCGTTGAATTCGCGACAGAACAAGAGACCCAGTACTTC; CDR3 protein: CSVEFATEQETQYF
D gene: -; clone size: -; V gene: TRBV29-1; J gene: TRBJ2-7; CDR3 DNA: TGCAGCGTTGAAGATCGCCAGGTTTCCTACGAGCAGTACTTC; CDR3 protein: CSVEDRQVSYEQYF
D gene: TRBD1; clone size: few; V gene: TRBV5-1; J gene: TRBJ1-2; CDR3 DNA: TGCGCCAGCAGCTTGGACAGGGGAGGCTATGGCTACACCTTC; CDR3 protein: CASSLDRGGYGYTF
D gene: -; clone size: -; V gene: TRBV7-9; J gene: TRBJ1-2; CDR3 DNA: TGTGCCAGCAGCTTAGGAGTCCCCCTTGTCTATGGCTACACCTTC; CDR3 protein: CASSLGVPLVYGYTF
D gene: -; clone size: -; V gene: TRBV5-4; J gene: TRBJ1-2; CDR3 DNA: TGTGCCAGCAGCTCAGCGGATAACTATGGCTACACCTTC; CDR3 protein: CASSSADNYGYTF
D gene: -; clone size: -; V gene: TRBV6-6; J gene: TRBJ1-1; CDR3 DNA: TGTGCCAGTGAAAGGGGGACCCAAGGGGGCACTGAAGCTTTCTTT; CDR3 protein: CASERGTQGGTEAFF
D gene: TRBD2; clone size: -; V gene: TRBV6-6; J gene: TRBJ2-7; CDR3 DNA: TGTGCCAGCACAGGGACTAAAACCTACGAGCAGTACTTC; CDR3 protein: CASTGTKTYEQYF
D gene: -; clone size: -; V gene: TRBV5-1; J gene: TRBJ2-2; CDR3 DNA: TGCGCCAGCAGGACCAGGGAGGTCGGGGAGCTGTTTTTT; CDR3 protein: CASRTREVGELFF
D gene: TRBD2; clone size: -; V gene: TRBV19; J gene: TRBJ2-3; CDR3 DNA: TGTGCCAGTGGACTCGGACTAGCGAACGCAGATACGCAGTATTTT; CDR3 protein: CASGLGLANADTQYF
D gene: -; clone size: few; V gene: TRBV2; J gene: TRBJ2-7; CDR3 DNA: TGTGCCAGCAGCTATTCAGGCCCCTACGAGCAGTACTTC; CDR3 protein: CASSYSGPYEQYF
D gene: TRBD2; clone size: -; V gene: TRBV7-8; J gene: TRBJ2-1; CDR3 DNA: TGTGCCAGCAGCTTCCTAGCGGGGGGCTGGGATGAGCAGTTCTTC; CDR3 protein: CASSFLAGGWDEQFF
D gene: -; clone size: -; V gene: TRBV7-2; J gene: TRBJ1-2; CDR3 DNA: TGTGCCAGCAGCTTGGACAGCTTATATGGCTACACCTTC; CDR3 protein: CASSLDSLYGYTF
D gene: TRBD1; clone size: -; V gene: TRBV27; J gene: TRBJ2-2; CDR3 DNA: TGTGCCAGCAGACGCCCACTGACGAGGGGGCGGATCACCGGGGAGCTGTTTTTT; CDR3 protein: CASRRPLTRGRITGELFF
D gene: -; clone size: few; V gene: TRBV9; J gene: TRBJ1-2; CDR3 DNA: TGTGCCAGCCGGAATTCGCTCAGGGGCTCCGGCTACACCTTC; CDR3 protein: CASRNSLRGSGYTF